The rows below give T cell receptor beta chains drawn from one sample of a study of blood T cell repertoires in COVID-19. TCRdb's table, derived via immunoSEQ multiplex PCR, lists solely in-frame clones and lacks some. This sample has around 57,000 clones; more than 75% occur once, and the top ten carry 7% to 10%. Sequenced input: peripheral blood. Receptors originate from a man aged 45 to 65 with active COVID-19. CDR3s include the opening cysteine and the closing phenylalanine or tryptophan. The order of the fields is D gene, CDR3 length, clone size, J gene, V gene, CDR3 DNA, CDR3 protein. D genes are given only for firm matches. The size field is filled for only some rows; it gives once, few, many or a size class.

d_gene: NA
len: 15
abundance: few
j_gene: TRBJ1-6
v_gene: TRBV30
CDR3nt: TGTGCCTGGAGTGTAGCAGGGGTGAGTACTTCACCCCTCCACTTT
CDR3aa: CAWSVAGVSTSPLHF

d_gene: NA
len: 14
abundance: NA
j_gene: TRBJ1-4
v_gene: TRBV3-1/TRBV3-2
CDR3nt: TGTGCCAGCAGCCCCTCCTCAACTAATGAAAAACTGTTTTTT
CDR3aa: CASSPSSTNEKLFF

d_gene: NA
len: 15
abundance: NA
j_gene: TRBJ2-5
v_gene: TRBV5-4
CDR3nt: TGTGCCAGCAGCTTGGTGCAGGCACCGGGGGAGACCCAGTACTTC
CDR3aa: CASSLVQAPGETQYF

d_gene: NA
len: 12
abundance: NA
j_gene: TRBJ2-5
v_gene: TRBV24-1
CDR3nt: TGTGCCACCAGTGATGCGGGGGAGACCCAGTACTTC
CDR3aa: CATSDAGETQYF

d_gene: TRBD2
len: 15
abundance: NA
j_gene: TRBJ2-5
v_gene: TRBV5-4
CDR3nt: TGTGCCAGCAGCCCAGGAGCGGGAGGGCGGGAGACCCAGTACTTC
CDR3aa: CASSPGAGGRETQYF

d_gene: TRBD1
len: 16
abundance: NA
j_gene: TRBJ2-2
v_gene: TRBV14
CDR3nt: TGTGCCAGCAGCCATTTCCGGGACAGACATACCGGGGAGCTGTTTTTT
CDR3aa: CASSHFRDRHTGELFF

d_gene: TRBD1
len: 14
abundance: NA
j_gene: TRBJ1-1
v_gene: TRBV24-1
CDR3nt: TGTGCCACCAGAGGCGGGACAGGGAGCACTGAAGCTTTCTTT
CDR3aa: CATRGGTGSTEAFF

d_gene: TRBD1
len: 16
abundance: once
j_gene: TRBJ1-4
v_gene: TRBV28
CDR3nt: TGTGCCAGCAGTTTAAGCCCGGGACAGGTTAATGAAAAACTGTTTTTT
CDR3aa: CASSLSPGQVNEKLFF

d_gene: NA
len: 13
abundance: NA
j_gene: TRBJ1-2
v_gene: TRBV5-1
CDR3nt: TGCGCCAGCAGCTTTTTGGGCAGGGAGGTCTACACCTTC
CDR3aa: CASSFLGREVYTF

d_gene: NA
len: 11
abundance: NA
j_gene: TRBJ2-1
v_gene: TRBV28
CDR3nt: TGTGCCAGCAGTTTAGGGGCTGAGCAGTTCTTC
CDR3aa: CASSLGAEQFF

d_gene: TRBD2
len: 15
abundance: NA
j_gene: TRBJ2-7
v_gene: TRBV9
CDR3nt: TGTGCCAGCAGCGGAGGACTAGCGGGTACCCACGAGCAGTACTTC
CDR3aa: CASSGGLAGTHEQYF

d_gene: TRBD1
len: 14
abundance: NA
j_gene: TRBJ1-2
v_gene: TRBV3-1/TRBV3-2
CDR3nt: TGTGCCAGCAGCCCGGGACAGAAGTCCTATGGCTACACCTTC
CDR3aa: CASSPGQKSYGYTF

d_gene: NA
len: 13
abundance: NA
j_gene: TRBJ2-7
v_gene: TRBV12-3/TRBV12-4
CDR3nt: TGTGCCTCCAGGTCTGGACACTCCTACGAGCAGTACTTC
CDR3aa: CASRSGHSYEQYF

d_gene: NA
len: 14
abundance: NA
j_gene: TRBJ1-1
v_gene: TRBV4-3
CDR3nt: TGCGCCAGCAGCCAAGAGCTGGGCAGGCCAGAAGCTTTCTTT
CDR3aa: CASSQELGRPEAFF

d_gene: TRBD1
len: 13
abundance: NA
j_gene: TRBJ2-7
v_gene: TRBV5-6
CDR3nt: TGTGCCAGCAGGCCTTACCAGGGGGCCCACCAGTACTTC
CDR3aa: CASRPYQGAHQYF

d_gene: NA
len: 16
abundance: few
j_gene: TRBJ1-2
v_gene: TRBV7-2
CDR3nt: TGTGCCAGCAGCTTAATGAGTAGCAGTTCAATCTATGGCTACACCTTC
CDR3aa: CASSLMSSSSIYGYTF

d_gene: NA
len: 13
abundance: few
j_gene: TRBJ2-3
v_gene: TRBV21-1
CDR3nt: TGTGCCAGCAGAAGAGAGGGGAGGCATACGCAGTATTTT
CDR3aa: CASRREGRHTQYF

d_gene: TRBD2
len: 15
abundance: NA
j_gene: TRBJ2-1
v_gene: TRBV6-1
CDR3nt: TGTGCCAGCAGTGACGCCGGGACTAGACTCAATGAGCAGTTCTTC
CDR3aa: CASSDAGTRLNEQFF

d_gene: TRBD2
len: 15
abundance: NA
j_gene: TRBJ2-5
v_gene: TRBV7-9
CDR3nt: TGTGCCAGCAGCTTAGGGCGGGAGCTCGGCGAGACCCAGTACTTC
CDR3aa: CASSLGRELGETQYF

d_gene: NA
len: 14
abundance: NA
j_gene: TRBJ1-1
v_gene: TRBV5-6
CDR3nt: TGTGCCAGCAGCTTGGGGCAGGCTCACACTGAAGCTTTCTTT
CDR3aa: CASSLGQAHTEAFF

d_gene: TRBD2
len: 18
abundance: once
j_gene: TRBJ2-7
v_gene: TRBV6-1
CDR3nt: TGTGCCAGCAGTGGTCCTTGGGAGTGGGCGGGAGGGCCTCACGAGCAGTACTTC
CDR3aa: CASSGPWEWAGGPHEQYF

d_gene: TRBD2
len: 15
abundance: NA
j_gene: TRBJ2-7
v_gene: TRBV4-1
CDR3nt: TGCGCCAGCAGCCAGGTAATAGCGGGTCCCTACGAGCAGTACTTC
CDR3aa: CASSQVIAGPYEQYF

d_gene: TRBD1
len: 15
abundance: NA
j_gene: TRBJ2-7
v_gene: TRBV6-4
CDR3nt: TGTGCCAGCAGTGACTCGGCAGGGGGTATCTACGAGCAGTACTTC
CDR3aa: CASSDSAGGIYEQYF

d_gene: TRBD1
len: 14
abundance: NA
j_gene: TRBJ1-2
v_gene: TRBV29-1
CDR3nt: TGCAGCGTTCAACGAGGGGGCTATAACTATGGCTACACCTTC
CDR3aa: CSVQRGGYNYGYTF

d_gene: TRBD1
len: 15
abundance: few
j_gene: TRBJ1-5
v_gene: TRBV10-3
CDR3nt: TGTGCCATCAGTGATTCCGACAGGGGTTATCAGCCCCAGCATTTT
CDR3aa: CAISDSDRGYQPQHF

d_gene: TRBD2
len: 16
abundance: once
j_gene: TRBJ2-5
v_gene: TRBV4-2
CDR3nt: TGTGCCAGCAGCTCCACGGGCGGGGGGGCACGTGAGACCCAGTACTTC
CDR3aa: CASSSTGGGARETQYF

d_gene: NA
len: 15
abundance: NA
j_gene: TRBJ2-7
v_gene: TRBV6-2/TRBV6-3
CDR3nt: TGTGCCAGCACCCCCTTCCCGGGACTGAACTACGAGCAGTACTTC
CDR3aa: CASTPFPGLNYEQYF

d_gene: TRBD2
len: 16
abundance: NA
j_gene: TRBJ2-3
v_gene: TRBV4-1
CDR3nt: TGCGCCAGCAGCCAGGGGGGACTAGCGGGGAGGGATACGCAGTATTTT
CDR3aa: CASSQGGLAGRDTQYF

d_gene: TRBD2
len: 16
abundance: NA
j_gene: TRBJ2-5
v_gene: TRBV6-6
CDR3nt: TGTGCCAGCACCAAGGGAATAGCGGGAGGCCAAGAGACCCAGTACTTC
CDR3aa: CASTKGIAGGQETQYF